These 28 T cell receptor beta chains were sequenced from one sample in a study of OX40 agonist ivuxolimab in advanced cancers. Data came from immunoSEQ multiplex PCR; TCRdb stores just in-frame clones and leaves some out. The profile shows over 10,000 clones, nearly 85% of them singletons. The source was CD4+ or CD8+ T cells sorted from blood, collected in a trial of the OX40 agonist ivuxolimab. These receptors were obtained from an adult with an advanced solid tumor such as melanoma, head and neck, liver or kidney cancer.

This clone was counted a single time. V and J are TRBV5-1 and TRBJ2-1; 7 nucleotides agree with TRBD1. The germline V gene has CDR1 SGHRS and CDR2 YFSETQ. The CDR3 loop spans 15 amino acids. V lost 2 bases and J lost 8; bases outside the gene matches: 10. In nucleotides, the CDR3 is TGCGCCAGCAGCTTCGAGGGGGCAATTCTAGATGAGCAGTTCTTC. Protein: CASSFEGAILDEQFF.

V gene TRBV11-2 combines with J gene TRBJ2-7; D might be TRBD1 or TRBD2, each matching 5 bases. CDR3 length: 13 amino acids. Trimming removed 4 bases from V and 1 base from J, with 8 bases in between. CDR1 and CDR2 (germline): SGHAT, FQNNGV. The CDR3 is CASSWGPSYEQYF. The CDR3, as DNA: TGTGCCAGCAGCTGGGGACCGTCCTACGAGCAGTACTTC.

The chain has TRBV7-9 and TRBJ2-2; D is unresolved. Trimming removed 5 bases at V and 3 bases at J, with 16 bases between. The CDR3 contains 16 residues. Germline V gene data show CDR1 as SEHNR and CDR2 as FQNEAQ (reference sequence). CDR3 nucleotides: TGTGCCAGCAGCGCTCCCTCTGCGGTAGACACCGGGGAGCTGTTTTTT. Protein product: CASSAPSAVDTGELFF.

V and J are TRBV11-2 and TRBJ1-6, with D possibly TRBD1 on 5 matching bases. The CDR3 is 15 residues long. The germline V gene encodes CDR1 SGHAT and CDR2 FQNNGV. V shed 10 bases and J shed 3 bases, with 16 bases lying between them. CDR3 sequence (DNA): TGTGCCATAAGGGGCGGGGACCTCTATAATTCACCCCTCCACTTT. It encodes CAIRGGDLYNSPLHF.

The rearrangement links TRBV11-3 to TRBJ1-1; D uncertain. Trimming shortened V by 3 bases and J by 4 bases, and 9 bases separated the two germline ends. The CDR3 consists of 13 residues. Per germline, CDR1 SGHNT and CDR2 YENEEA. The CDR3 DNA sequence: TGTGCCAGCAGCTTCGCTTTGGGCACTGAAGCTTTCTTT. Its protein product is CASSFALGTEAFF.

This clone was picked up one time. This chain links TRBV25-1 with TRBJ2-7; D ambiguous. The CDR3 runs to 13 residues. Germline V gene lookup returns CDR1 MGHDK and CDR2 SYGVNS. V was cut by 3 bases and J by 4 bases, with 10 bases left in between. The chain's CDR3 is CASSDYMRYEQYF. For the CDR3, the DNA is TGTGCCAGCAGTGATTACATGAGATACGAGCAGTACTTC.

This chain connects TRBV27 to TRBJ2-7; TRBD2 might be the D (6 bases). Looked up from germline, CDR1 is MNHEY and CDR2 is SMNVEV (reference sequence). The CDR3 sequence is 12 residues long. V was shortened by 2 bases and J by 6 bases, with 8 bases between the two germline ends. The DNA of the CDR3 is TGTGCCAGCAGTTTAGCGGGGCGCGAGCAGTACTTC. It codes for CASSLAGREQYF.

The chain uses TRBV6-1 and TRBJ2-4, with D perhaps TRBD2 (6 bases). Trimming left V 1 base short and J 11 bases short, with 9 bases between. This CDR3 is 12 amino acids long. Germline V gene sequence: CDR1 MNHNS, CDR2 SASEGT. Here the CDR3 reads CASSEGAGFQYF. CDR3 sequence (DNA): TGTGCCAGCAGTGAAGGGGCGGGGTTTCAGTACTTC.

The rearrangement joins TRBV4-1 to TRBJ2-2; D is possibly TRBD1 (6 bases). Germline V gene sequence: CDR1 MGHRA, CDR2 YSYEKL. V was trimmed by 1 base and J by 1 base, leaving 7 bases between them. The CDR3 extends over 15 amino acids. The CDR3 loop reads CASSQARGNTGELFF. DNA for the CDR3: TGCGCCAGCAGCCAAGCCAGGGGGAACACCGGGGAGCTGTTTTTT.

In this sample, this clone turned up a few times. The rearrangement uses TRBV11-2 and TRBJ1-5, with D unclear. V lost 3 bases and J lost 10, with 16 bases in between. The CDR3 covers 14 residues. Germline values: CDR1 SGHAT, CDR2 FQNNGV. The CDR3 reads CASSFGQTQAPQHF. Here the CDR3 DNA reads TGTGCCAGCAGCTTTGGGCAGACCCAGGCACCCCAGCATTTT. Supplemented by reference TRBV11-2 and TRBJ1-5, the full variable domain reads EAGVAQSPRYKIIEKRQSVAFWCNPISGHATLYWYQQILGQGPKLLIQFQNNGVVDDSQLPKDRFSAERLKGVDSTLKIQPAKLEDSAVYLCASSFGQTQAPQHFGDGTRLSIL.

The count of this clone is one. This chain connects TRBV28 to TRBJ2-1; the D is unclear. The CDR3 is made up of 10 amino acids. Trimming took off 6 bases at V and 7 bases at J, with 4 bases between the two ends. Germline V lookup: CDR1 MDHEN, CDR2 SYDVKM. The CDR3, as DNA: TGTGCCAGCAGCTATAATGAGCAGTTCTTC. Protein sequence: CASSYNEQFF. The full variable domain, rest sourced from reference TRBV28 and TRBJ2-1, is DVKVTQSSRYLVKRTGEKVFLECVQDMDHENMFWYRQDPGLGLRLIYFSYDVKMKEKGDIPEGYSVSREKKERFSLILESASTNQTSMYLCASSYNEQFFGPGTRLTVL.

The CDR3 DNA reads as TGTGCCAGCAGCTTTGGGACAGGGGCCTACGAGCAGTACTTC. Its protein product is CASSFGTGAYEQYF. The rearrangement uses TRBV11-2 and TRBJ2-7; 10 nucleotides match TRBD1. Trimming at V came to 3 bases and at J to 2 bases, leaving 1 base not matched to a gene. Germline V CDR1 and CDR2: SGHAT, FQNNGV. This CDR3 contains 14 residues.

V is TRBV28 and J is TRBJ1-2; 7 nucleotides agree with TRBD1. This CDR3 is built from 14 residues. V was pared by 6 bases and J by 6 bases, with 10 bases of the junction left unmatched. Germline lookup yields CDR1 MDHEN and CDR2 SYDVKM. CDR3 protein: CASRRFQGGNGYTF. The CDR3 region has the DNA TGTGCCAGCAGGCGATTTCAGGGGGGTAATGGCTACACCTTC.

This chain uses TRBV28 with TRBJ2-3; a weak D match, TRBD1 (6 bases). V was shortened by 6 bases and J by 2 bases, with 21 bases between the two germline ends. The CDR3 is made up of 17 amino acids. CDR1 and CDR2 (germline): MDHEN, SYDVKM. CDR3 DNA: TGTGCCAGCAGCCAACCCACAGGGTTGGGAAACACAGATACGCAGTATTTT. Its translation is CASSQPTGLGNTDTQYF. Full variable domain (outside the CDR3, taken from reference TRBV28 and TRBJ2-3): DVKVTQSSRYLVKRTGEKVFLECVQDMDHENMFWYRQDPGLGLRLIYFSYDVKMKEKGDIPEGYSVSREKKERFSLILESASTNQTSMYLCASSQPTGLGNTDTQYFGPGTRLTVL.

Details on this clone: At one end, the junction sequence differs from germline, possibly due to a read error. The genes are TRBV5-1 and TRBJ2-1; D is unclear. The CDR3 is made up of 16 amino acids. CDR1 and CDR2 (germline): SGHRS, YFSETQ. In DNA form, the CDR3 reads TGCGCCAGCAGCTTGACCCCCTGGCAGCCCTACAGTGAGCAGTTCTTC. Amino acid sequence: CASSLTPWQPYSEQFF. Supplemented by reference TRBV5-1 and TRBJ2-1, the full variable domain reads KAGVTQTPRYLIKTRGQQVTLSCSPISGHRSVSWYQQTPGQGLQFLFEYFSETQRNKGNFPGRFSGRQFSNSRSEMNVSTLELGDSALYLCASSLTPWQPYSEQFFGPGTRLTVL.

The V gene is TRBV29-1, the J gene TRBJ2-2; no clear D gene. The CDR3 sequence is 12 residues long. Trimming removed 7 bases at V and 4 bases at J, with 10 bases between. CDR1 is SQVTM, CDR2 ANQGSEA, per germline. CDR3 loop: CSARASTGELFF. The CDR3 DNA reads TGCAGCGCTAGGGCCAGCACCGGGGAGCTGTTTTTT.

This sequence joins TRBV7-6 and TRBJ2-3; D is unresolved. Per the germline V gene, CDR1 is SGHVS and CDR2 is FNYEAQ. The CDR3 runs to 13 residues. Trimming stripped 2 bases from V and 0 bases from J, with 3 bases between. CDR3 in DNA: TGTGCCAGCAGCTTATTGAGCACAGATACGCAGTATTTT. This codes for CASSLLSTDTQYF. The variable domain in full, with the rest retrieved from reference TRBV7-6 and TRBJ2-3, is GAGVSQSPRYKVTKRGQDVALRCDPISGHVSLYWYRQALGQGPEFLTYFNYEAQQDKSGLPNDRFSAERPEGSISTLTIQRTEQRDSAMYRCASSLLSTDTQYFGPGTRLTVL.

V gene TRBV7-8 combines with J gene TRBJ2-1, with 10 bases identical to TRBD2. V lost 1 base to trimming and J lost 3 bases; unmatched junction nucleotides: 6. This CDR3 has 17 amino acids. The V gene's germline CDR1 is SGHVS and CDR2 FQNEAQ. CDR3 sequence reads: CASSLGTSGIHYNEQFF. For the CDR3, the DNA is TGTGCCAGCAGCTTAGGTACTAGCGGGATCCACTACAATGAGCAGTTCTTC. Using reference TRBV7-8 and TRBJ2-1 for the parts outside the CDR3, the full variable domain is GAGVSQSPRYKVAKRGQDVALRCDPISGHVSLFWYQQALGQGPEFLTYFQNEAQLDKSGLPSDRFFAERPEGSVSTLKIQRTQQEDSAVYLCASSLGTSGIHYNEQFFGPGTRLTVL.

The genes are TRBV19 and TRBJ1-5; TRBD1 might be the D (5 bases). Germline V lookup: CDR1 LNHDA, CDR2 SQIVND (reference sequence). The CDR3 runs 15 residues. V was shortened by 7 bases and J by 0 bases, with 13 bases between the two germline ends. The CDR3 bases are TGTGCCAGTAAGGGACGGTTTGATAGCAATCAGCCCCAGCATTTT. Amino acids: CASKGRFDSNQPQHF.

This chain connects TRBV9 to TRBJ1-3; perhaps TRBD1 as D (6 bases). CDR1 is SGDLS, CDR2 YYNGEE, per germline. The germline V and J ends were trimmed by 3 bases and 7 bases, with 26 bases remaining between them. The CDR3 runs to 18 residues. The CDR3 nucleotides are TGTGCCAGCAGCGCGGGAAACGGACAGCCGATCGGGCGGAACACCATATATTTT. Its translation: CASSAGNGQPIGRNTIYF. Complete variable domain (other parts from reference TRBV9 and TRBJ1-3): DSGVTQTPKHLITATGQRVTLRCSPRSGDLSVYWYQQSLDQGLQFLIQYYNGEERAKGNILERFSAQQFPDLHSELNLSSLELGDSALYFCASSAGNGQPIGRNTIYFGEGSWLTVV.

V usage is TRBV9 and J usage is TRBJ2-2; 10 bases map to TRBD2. The CDR3 length is 17 residues. With 0 bases clipped from V and 3 bases from J, the junction kept 5 bases outside the gene matches. Germline V CDR1 and CDR2: SGDLS, YYNGEE. CDR3 bases: TGTGCCAGCAGCGTAGCGGCTAGCGGGAGAGACACCGGGGAGCTGTTTTTT. Protein: CASSVAASGRDTGELFF.

The chain is built from TRBV7-6 and TRBJ1-3; the D is unclear. The V and J ends lost 5 bases and 7 bases respectively, with 15 bases between them. This CDR3 spans 14 amino acids. Germline V lookup: CDR1 SGHVS, CDR2 FNYEAQ. The CDR3 sequence: CASSHISGVNTIYF. For the CDR3, the DNA is TGTGCCAGCAGCCATATAAGTGGAGTGAACACCATATATTTT.

The chain couples TRBV6-5 to TRBJ2-2; D is uncertain. The CDR3 has 13 amino acids. V shed 2 bases and J shed 7 bases, with 8 bases lying between them. Per the germline V gene, CDR1 is MNHEY and CDR2 is SVGAGI. CDR3 residues: CASSYGVNGELFF. The CDR3 DNA follows: TGTGCCAGCAGTTACGGGGTAAACGGGGAGCTGTTTTTT.

V gene TRBV4-1 combines with J gene TRBJ2-1; 7 nucleotides agree with TRBD2. V lost 4 bases, J lost 8 bases, and 5 bases stayed unmatched. Per the germline V gene, CDR1 is MGHRA and CDR2 is YSYEKL. The CDR3 runs to 13 residues. This chain's CDR3 is CASSRAGVYEQFF. CDR3 nucleotide sequence: TGCGCCAGCAGCCGGGCGGGAGTTTATGAGCAGTTCTTC.

This chain joins TRBV7-2 and TRBJ2-7, with 9 bases identical to TRBD2. This CDR3 has 17 residues. CDR1 SGHTA and CDR2 FQGNSA come from the germline V gene. Unmatched junction bases numbered 10, after V lost 0 bases and J lost 4 bases. The CDR3 DNA reads as TGTGCCAGCAGCTTAGCTAGCGGGAGAACGAGTTTTTACGAGCAGTACTTC. This encodes CASSLASGRTSFYEQYF.

The genes are TRBV10-3 and TRBJ2-7; D gene unclear. The CDR3 covers 14 residues. Germline V lookup: CDR1 ENHRY, CDR2 SYGVKD. Trimming took 2 bases from V and 5 from J, leaving 13 bases between them. The CDR3 reads CAISEGKGYHEQYF. In DNA, the CDR3 is TGTGCCATCAGTGAGGGTAAAGGGTACCACGAGCAGTACTTC.

The rearrangement uses TRBV9 and TRBJ2-7; D is undetermined. This CDR3 is built from 14 residues. V lost 0 bases and J lost 0, with 7 bases in between. Germline CDR1 is SGDLS and CDR2 is YYNGEE. CDR3 coding DNA: TGTGCCAGCAGCGTAGGAGTTAGCTCCTACGAGCAGTACTTC. Its translation: CASSVGVSSYEQYF.

This chain connects TRBV28 to TRBJ2-5; 7 nucleotides agree with TRBD1. Germline V gives CDR1 MDHEN, CDR2 SYDVKM. The junction had 8 bases not matched to a gene; V was cut back by 5 bases and J by 2 bases. The CDR3 runs 15 residues. The CDR3 DNA reads TGTGCCAGCAGTCTTACAGGGGTCGGGCAAGAGACCCAGTACTTC. Amino acid sequence: CASSLTGVGQETQYF.